The clone carrying this T cell receptor (beta chain) was observed a handful of times. The antigen remains unidentified. Noted treatment: oral pan-JAK inhibitor, 5-10 mg twice daily. Investigators sorted PBMCs to obtain both CD4+ and CD8+ T cells. Germline V lookup: CDR1 LNHDA, CDR2 SQIVND (reference sequence). This CDR3 has 15 amino acids. V lost 4 bases and J 2 bases, leaving 12 bases between the germline ends. After isolation, RNA underwent reverse transcription to generate cDNA as the sequencing template. Some clones are missing from TCRdb's copy, which holds only in-frame ones; the method was immunoSEQ multiplex PCR. The table lists 180,000 or so clones, 51% of them singletons. This record comes from a study of CD8+ T cells in alopecia areata. In the study overall: Tofacitinib was taken orally by treated patients, and the dose was 5 to 10 mg twice daily.

Notes on the study in general: Higher clonality was seen in lesional scalp than in normal scalp, especially in alopecia totalis/universalis.

This sample comprised CD8+ T cells sorted from blood, obtained around week 54, from a patient treated with tofacitinib. The chain has TRBV19 and TRBJ1-5; D is perhaps TRBD1 (6 bases). The sequence was obtained from a human donor with alopecia areata. CDR3 region: CASSTTGNGNQPQHF. The CDR3 coding sequence is TGTGCCAGTAGTACCACAGGGAACGGCAATCAGCCCCAGCATTTT.